The entry below describes one TCR beta chain. Antigen: not known. The data derive from a study of T cells in Graves' hyperthyroidism and ophthalmopathy. Uncontrolled infection, other autoimmune disease, pregnancy or lactation excluded patients. Using roughly 9.4 ml of fresh peripheral blood, PBMCs were prepared. General study points: A model using 13 V-J features told ophthalmopathy apart from stable hyperthyroidism. Within blood appeared most thyroid clonotypes that had expanded above 0.001.

The CDR3 has 16 amino acids. Losses at the gene ends were 0 bases for V and 2 bases for J; bases not matched to a gene: 0. Per germline, CDR1 SGDLS and CDR2 YYNGEE. TCR beta CDR3 regions were amplified from RNA transcripts. A first-round RT-PCR of the TCR CDR3 used the HTBI primer set. TCRdb re-derived calls from the multiplex PCR reads in MiXCR, one entry per CDR3 protein. The sample consists of over 350,000 distinct CDR3 sequences, less than 20% of them appearing once. The receptor was isolated from a man between 18 and 35 years old with Graves' ophthalmopathy. The material sequenced was blood. This sequence joins TRBV9 and TRBJ2-5; 14 positions agree with TRBD2. The CDR3 DNA reads as TGTGCCAGCAGCGTAGGACTAGCGGGAGGGCAAGAGACCCAGTACTTC. Translated, it gives CASSVGLAGGQETQYF. Full variable domain (outside the CDR3, taken from reference TRBV9 and TRBJ2-5): DSGVTQTPKHLITATGQRVTLRCSPRSGDLSVYWYQQSLDQGLQFLIQYYNGEERAKGNILERFSAQQFPDLHSELNLSSLELGDSALYFCASSVGLAGGQETQYFGPGTRLLVL.